A selection of T cell receptor beta chains follows, all from one sample in a study of shared T cell receptors in the human thymus. Using immunoSEQ multiplex PCR, the repertoire was profiled, and TCRdb retains in-frame clones only, with some absent. The table records under 700,000 clones, 75% to 85% of them present only once. Another study also made use of these data, one on human thymus T cells.

Input material: thymocytes. The receptors come from a boy younger than two with a congenital heart defect. Both conserved end residues are trimmed from each CDR3. D genes are given only for firm matches.

V,J,D,CDR3
TRBV5-5,TRBJ2-7,TRBD1,ASSLEGTAYEQY
TRBV10-3,TRBJ2-7,.,AISPGRRTTYEQY
TRBV5-6,TRBJ2-7,.,ASSRSPGQTSYEQY
TRBV5-8,TRBJ1-5,TRBD1,ASSPQGASNQPQH
TRBV30,TRBJ1-3,TRBD1,AWREDRGSGNTIY
TRBV20-1,TRBJ2-7,TRBD1,SVGQGGEQY
TRBV7-2,TRBJ2-7,TRBD1,ASSTDRVSYEQY
TRBV27,TRBJ2-7,.,ASSSRGYEQY
TRBV27,TRBJ2-2,.,ASSVSGELF
TRBV19,TRBJ2-2,TRBD1,ASFDRVENTGELF
TRBV7-2,TRBJ2-2,.,ASSLGRGPGELF
TRBV4-3,TRBJ2-3,TRBD2,ASSQATSGRAPCTDTQY
TRBV11-2,TRBJ2-7,TRBD2,ASGDPGLAREQY
TRBV9,TRBJ2-1,.,ASSVGLADEQF
TRBV10-3,TRBJ2-7,TRBD2,AISGGTSAHYPYEQY
TRBV12-2,TRBJ2-1,.,ASRPRLAGGSYNEQF
TRBV2,TRBJ2-1,.,ASSEGAPYNEQF